This passage covers 2 T cell receptor beta chains from one sample sequenced in a study of cytomegalovirus exposure and HLA in healthy donors. With 60 Vbeta and 13 Jbeta primers, the PCR was carried out. Some clones are missing from TCRdb's copy, which holds only in-frame ones; the method was immunoSEQ multiplex PCR. The sample shows about 160,000 clones, about 80% of them seen only once. The source material was PBMCs. Receptors originate from a woman in her forties or fifties in good health and CMV-seronegative.

The V call is TRBV5-1, the J call TRBJ1-1; 7 bases agree with TRBD1. Germline-derived CDR1 and CDR2 are SGHRS and YFSETQ. The trim removed 4 bases at V and 1 base at J, leaving 10 bases unmatched. This CDR3 region has 16 residues. The CDR3 sequence: CASSTHPGTENTEAFF. DNA of the CDR3: TGCGCCAGCAGCACGCATCCCGGGACAGAGAACACTGAAGCTTTCTTT.

V and J are TRBV11-2 and TRBJ1-4; 7 bases match TRBD1. Losses at the gene ends were 5 bases for V and 5 bases for J; bases not matched to a gene: 8. Germline-derived CDR1 and CDR2 are SGHAT and FQNNGV. The CDR3 runs to 15 residues. CDR3 amino acids: CASSAMRTGNEKLFF. CDR3 coding DNA: TGTGCCAGCAGCGCCATGCGGACAGGCAATGAAAAACTGTTTTTT.